Each of the 8 T cell receptor beta chains below was sequenced from the same sample in a study of T cell responses to AZD1222 COVID-19 vaccine. Profiled with immunoSEQ multiplex PCR; TCRdb holds only in-frame clones, not every one. The top ten hold roughly 0.91% of the sample, which has about 130,000 clones, 93% seen once. The input for sequencing was peripheral blood, taken on day 0 of AZD1222 vaccination. Receptors originate from an adult in good health.

The V gene is TRBV2, the J gene TRBJ1-1; TRBD1 might be the D (5 bases). V lost 3 bases and J lost 5, with 19 bases in between. CDR1 is SNHLY, CDR2 FYNNEI, per germline. The CDR3 is made up of 16 amino acids. CDR3 nucleotides: TGTGCCAGCAGTGACCCAGTGAAACGGGGGGAAACTGAAGCTTTCTTT. Protein: CASSDPVKRGETEAFF.

This sequence joins TRBV19 and TRBJ1-2; 7 positions agree with TRBD1. Looked up from germline, CDR1 is LNHDA and CDR2 is SQIVND (reference sequence). The CDR3 totals 17 residues. V trimming: 7 bases; J trimming: 1 base; junction bases outside the gene matches: 15. CDR3 nucleotide sequence: TGTGCCAGTAATTCTCGCCCCGGGACAGTCTTTAACTATGGCTACACCTTC. It codes for CASNSRPGTVFNYGYTF. The entire variable domain, with the rest obtained from reference TRBV19 and TRBJ1-2, is as follows: DGGITQSPKYLFRKEGQNVTLSCEQNLNHDAMYWYRQDPGQGLRLIYYSQIVNDFQKGDIAEGYSVSREKKESFPLTVTSAQKNPTAFYLCASNSRPGTVFNYGYTFGSGTRLTVV.

The gene calls are TRBV27 and TRBJ1-6; no reliable D call. Trimming stripped 2 bases from V and 5 bases from J, with 13 bases between. Per germline, CDR1 MNHEY and CDR2 SMNVEV (reference sequence). The CDR3 sequence is 16 residues long. This CDR3 reads CASSLTVGRDNSPLHF. DNA for the CDR3: TGTGCCAGCAGTTTAACGGTCGGGCGGGATAATTCACCCCTCCACTTT.

This chain uses TRBV19 with TRBJ1-2, with D possibly matching TRBD1 (6 bases). The CDR3 is made up of 14 amino acids. The V gene lost 6 bases and the J gene lost 2 bases, with 13 bases spanning the gap. In germline, CDR1 is LNHDA, CDR2 SQIVND (reference sequence). CDR3 coding DNA: TGTGCCAGTAGGATCTCCGGACAGAACTATGGCTACACCTTC. It codes for CASRISGQNYGYTF. The full variable domain, with the rest looked up from reference TRBV19 and TRBJ1-2, is DGGITQSPKYLFRKEGQNVTLSCEQNLNHDAMYWYRQDPGQGLRLIYYSQIVNDFQKGDIAEGYSVSREKKESFPLTVTSAQKNPTAFYLCASRISGQNYGYTFGSGTRLTVV.

V is TRBV9 and J is TRBJ2-2; TRBD2 matches 7 bases. V lost 4 bases and J lost 4; bases outside the gene matches: 10. The V gene's germline CDR1 is SGDLS and CDR2 YYNGEE. There are 16 residues in the CDR3. The CDR3 here is CASSPRWRGSTGELFF. In DNA form, the CDR3 reads TGTGCCAGCAGCCCGCGTTGGCGGGGGAGCACCGGGGAGCTGTTTTTT.

The J gene is TRBJ2-7, the V gene TRBV6-5; tentative D call: TRBD1 (5 bases). The length of the CDR3 is 15 residues. The V gene's germline CDR1 is MNHEY and CDR2 SVGAGI. Trimming took off 4 bases at V and 3 bases at J, with 16 bases between the two ends. CDR3 sequence (DNA): TGTGCCAGCAGTTCCTCCGGACACCGCGGCTACGAGCAGTACTTC. Translation gives CASSSSGHRGYEQYF.

This clone was detected a few times. The chain employs TRBV19 and TRBJ1-1; TRBD1 is a possible D gene (5 bases). The CDR3 extends over 14 amino acids. Trimming removed 4 bases at V and 5 bases at J, with 14 bases between. Germline V gene sequence: CDR1 LNHDA, CDR2 SQIVND (reference sequence). The CDR3 protein is CASSRDGAETEAFF. CDR3 DNA: TGTGCCAGTAGTAGGGACGGCGCAGAAACTGAAGCTTTCTTT.

This clone was counted only a few times. This rearrangement joins TRBV7-8 to TRBJ2-5; the match to TRBD1 covers 7 bases. The CDR3 loop spans 14 amino acids. Germline CDR1 and CDR2: SGHVS and FQNEAQ. V dropped 0 bases and J dropped 5; count of bases not matched to a gene: 3. The CDR3 DNA follows: TGTGCCAGCAGCTTAGCCGGGACAGAGGAGACCCAGTACTTC. It encodes CASSLAGTEETQYF.